This section outlines one T cell receptor beta chain sequence together with its context. What it binds is unknown. This sample stems from a study of cytomegalovirus exposure and HLA in healthy donors. Primers: 60 Vbeta forward and 13 Jbeta reverse. The assay was immunoSEQ multiplex PCR, and TCRdb's table has in-frame clones only and misses some. The sample shows some 130,000 clones, around 79% of them seen only once. Germline V lookup: CDR1 KGHSH, CDR2 LQKENI. CDR3 length: 13 residues. V shed 0 bases and J shed 16 bases, with 15 bases lying between them. Study results and caveats: TCR beta chain V- and J-gene trimming was linked, in a later analysis, to a missense variant in DCLRE1C. Most TCR sequences were seen very rarely across donors, but some public TCRs occurred in many.

V is TRBV18 and J is TRBJ1-4; D unresolved. This TCR was recovered from a woman aged 50 to 60 in good health and CMV-seropositive. The specimen sequenced was PBMCs. This CDR3 is CASSPPDAGPWFF. The CDR3 DNA is TGTGCCAGCTCACCACCTGACGCAGGCCCCTGGTTTTTT. Full variable domain (rest looked up from reference TRBV18 and TRBJ1-4): NAGVMQNPRHLVRRRGQEARLRCSPMKGHSHVYWYRQLPEEGLKFMVYLQKENIIDESGMPKERFSAEFPKEGPSILRIQQVVRGDSAAYFCASSPPDAGPWFFGSGTQLSVL.